This T cell receptor beta chain was identified during a study of radiation and T cells in renal cell carcinoma. Assay: immunoSEQ multiplex PCR; the TCRdb copy retains only in-frame clones and omits some. The repertoire has more than 60,000 clones, over 65% of them found once; the top ten carry approximately 2.3%. A word on this clone: The antigen is unknown.

Study findings and constraints: From baseline, blood top tumor clonotypes peaked at 2 weeks post-radiation. Without pretreatment biopsies, baseline tumor clonotype presence was undetermined.

Time point of the sample: blood 4 weeks post-SBRT, at nephrectomy. The treatment denotes: 15 Gy SBRT to primary tumor, nephrectomy 4 weeks later. This renal cell carcinoma was of the clear cell type. The source was blood, collected from a patient whose treatment included radiotherapy and nephrectomy. This TCR was sampled from a woman aged 55-69 years with renal cell carcinoma.

The CDR3: CASSEGGPSYEQYF. The DNA of the CDR3 is TGTGCCAGCAGTGAAGGTGGCCCGTCCTACGAGCAGTACTTC. V gene TRBV6-1 combines with J gene TRBJ2-7; no definite D call. Germline V gene data show CDR1 as MNHNS and CDR2 as SASEGT. This CDR3 is built from 14 residues. V lost 1 base, J lost 1 base, and 8 bases lay in between.